This note documents a single TCR beta chain sequence. No cognate antigen has been identified for it. No clone much larger than this one lies a single base away; base qualities are absent. TCR cDNA was synthesized by 5'RACE template switching, which introduced a universal primer site and unique molecular identifiers. cDNA synthesis was primed from both the TCR alpha and TCR beta constant segments. Library amplification involved two PCR steps, and the second step added sample barcodes and sequencing adapters. Libraries were sequenced on Illumina HiSeq 2500 (2x100 bp) or NovaSeq (2x150 bp). Processing in the source paper ran as follows. Reads were demultiplexed and collapsed into UMI consensus sequences with MIGEC, and V(D)J alignment was performed with MiXCR. Vaccine-responding clonotypes were defined with edgeR using replicate PBMC samples, requiring FDR below 0.01 and a log2 fold change above 5 up to day 15. Each bulk clonotype received a CD4 or CD8 identity based on whether the sequenced CD4 or CD8 repertoire contained that clonotype at higher abundance. TCRdb reprocessing: public reads trimmed at Q25 with fastp, clones called with MiXCR, in-frame beta chains kept. Every entry covers one CDR3 protein and lists the most common genes and DNA from its rows. The V and J calls were determined by TCRdb, not by the authors. The sample table contains hundreds of thousands of distinct CDR3 sequences; only one count was recorded for 9% to 15% of them. 15% of the sample belongs to the ten largest clones.

Reading the label with the study, this specimen's treatment or condition is: live attenuated yellow fever vaccine strain. At each blood-draw timepoint, two biological replicates of bulk PBMCs were obtained. PBMCs were isolated from peripheral blood using a standard Ficoll-Paque protocol. TriZol was used to extract RNA from bulk PBMCs, CD4 and CD8 fractions, and dextramer-positive and dextramer-negative fractions. The data belong to a study of T cells after yellow fever vaccination (dated by TCRdb to 2018 to 2020). Regarding the study in general: The SMART-Seq v4 Ultra Low Input RNA kit was used to prepare libraries from fractions with low cell numbers. To follow T-cell clones before and after both primary and booster YFV17D yellow fever vaccination, bulk TCR alpha and beta repertoires underwent longitudinal sequencing. Two healthy male donors, one aged 18 to 30 and one aged 30 to 40 years, were included in the cohort. Bulk PBMC replicates and cell subsets were isolated from blood drawn at multiple timepoints before and after both primary and secondary immunization.

The study at large found these results: Only a couple of donors were included in the study, so the extent to which the findings can be generalized is limited. A small fraction of clonotypes appeared in both the CD4 and CD8 compartments, likely as a result of convergent recombination. Most clones expanded after primary vaccination were re-detected after the booster (around 96% of CD4 and 88% of CD8), suggesting broad memory maintenance. Computational filtering was required because FACS-sorted repertoires could contain abundant contaminating clonotypes from the bulk population. Compared with the primary T-cell response, the secondary T-cell response was faster but weaker, reaching its peak on day 5 rather than on day 15.

The V end loses 1 base and the J end loses 2 bases, and a stretch of 14 bases separates them. The CDR3 starts with the cysteine, ends with the phenylalanine, and has 16 residues. Only the CDR3 DNA stays, 48 bases, in frame from base 1. Per the germline V gene (reference sequence), SEHNR is the CDR1 and FQNEAQ is the CDR2. The chain is encoded by TRBV7-9 joined to TRBJ1-2; the D gene lacks a confident call. Sequenced here: PBMCs, sampled on the day of the yellow fever booster vaccination. This TCR was sampled from a man between 25 and 39 years old who received the YFV17D yellow fever vaccine. This receptor carries the CDR3 CASSLDVGIQNYGYTF. The nucleotide sequence reads TGTGCCAGCAGCTTAGATGTTGGTATACAGAACTATGGCTACACCTTC.